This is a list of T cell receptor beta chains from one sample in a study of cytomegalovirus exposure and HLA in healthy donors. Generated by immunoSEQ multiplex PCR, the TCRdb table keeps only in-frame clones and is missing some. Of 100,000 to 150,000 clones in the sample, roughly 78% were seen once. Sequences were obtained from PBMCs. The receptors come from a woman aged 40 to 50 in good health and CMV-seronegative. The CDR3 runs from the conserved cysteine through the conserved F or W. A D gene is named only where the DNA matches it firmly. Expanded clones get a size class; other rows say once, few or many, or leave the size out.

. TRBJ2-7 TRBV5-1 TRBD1 TGCGCCAGCAGCTTGGCCAAGGGACAGGCGTCCTACGAGCAGTACTTC CASSLAKGQASYEQYF
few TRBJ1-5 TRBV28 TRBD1 TGTGCCAGCAGTTTGGGAACAGGGGGCAATCAGCCCCAGCATTTT CASSLGTGGNQPQHF
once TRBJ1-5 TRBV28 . TGTGCCAGCAGTTTATGGGGGAGGGGAGGCAATCAGCCCCAGCATTTT CASSLWGRGGNQPQHF
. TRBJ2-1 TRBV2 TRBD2 TGTGCCAGCAGTTACCTGATCGGGGGGGCCGGTAATGAGCAGTTCTTC CASSYLIGGAGNEQFF
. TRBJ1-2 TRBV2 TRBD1 TGTGCCAGCGCCTACAGGGGGCAGCATGGCTACACCTTC CASAYRGQHGYTF
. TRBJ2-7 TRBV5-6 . TGTGCCAGCAGCTTGTTCTGGAGGAGCTACGAGCAGTACTTC CASSLFWRSYEQYF
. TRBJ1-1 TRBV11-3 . TGTGCCAGCAGCTCCCTTACCCCTCAGGAAACCCCTATGAACACTGAAGCTTTCTTT CASSSLTPQETPMNTEAFF
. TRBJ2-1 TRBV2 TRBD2 TGTGCCAGCAGGGGGGAGACTAGCGGGATCCGCCGGAGTGAGCAGTTCTTC CASRGETSGIRRSEQFF
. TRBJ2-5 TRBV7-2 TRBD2 TGTGCCAGCAGCTTATCTGGCGGGGGGGGTTCCCAGTACTTC CASSLSGGGGSQYF
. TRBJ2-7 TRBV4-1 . TGCGCCAGCAGCCAAGGCCCCACGGGGTTGGACGAGCAGTACTTC CASSQGPTGLDEQYF
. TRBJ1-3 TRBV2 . TGTGCCAGCGGTGGACAAGTACCTACCCTGGGAAACACCATATATTTT CASGGQVPTLGNTIYF
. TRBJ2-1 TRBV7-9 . TGTGCCAGCAGCTTACGGGGGGCGGCTGAGCAGTTCTTC CASSLRGAAEQFF
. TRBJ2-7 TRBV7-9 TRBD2 TGTTCCAGCAGCTCGGGGGGGTCCCCCTACGAGCAGTACTTC CSSSSGGSPYEQYF
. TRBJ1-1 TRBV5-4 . TGTGCCAGCAGCGAATCCTCCTCGGGGAACACTGAAGCTTTCTTT CASSESSSGNTEAFF
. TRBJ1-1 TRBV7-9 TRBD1 TGTGCCAGCAGCCCGTTGGACAGGGGGCAATTGAACACTGAAGCTTTCTTT CASSPLDRGQLNTEAFF